This is a list of T cell receptor beta chains from one sample in a study of beta chain features in type 1 diabetes. The table came from immunoSEQ multiplex PCR; TCRdb's copy has only in-frame clones and leaves some out. This sample has 350,000 to 400,000 clones, with over 10% found just once. The material sequenced was naive CD4+ T cells from blood. These receptors all come from a woman between 18 and 29 years old with type 1 diabetes. CDR3s include the opening cysteine and the closing phenylalanine or tryptophan. Size is stated for part of the rows, as once, few or many counts, or as a class when the clone is expanded.

v_call	j_call	clone_size	cdr3_aa
TRBV7-2	TRBJ2-7	.	CASSLALGGGDFPYEQYF
TRBV19	TRBJ1-4	few	CASSDERGATNEKLFF
TRBV5-4	TRBJ1-5	few	CASSRQGFNQPQHF
TRBV25-1	TRBJ2-3	few	CASSQKRGTDTQYF
TRBV18	TRBJ1-1	.	CASSETGSPEAFF
TRBV7-2	TRBJ2-1	few	CASSLFLNEQFF
TRBV29-1	TRBJ2-7	few	CSVGPRLFYEQYF
TRBV11-2	TRBJ2-1	.	CASSLAGGPSEQFF
TRBV19	TRBJ1-2	few	CASSIAARDYGYTF
TRBV4-3	TRBJ2-1	few	CASSQDLAGGSNEQFF
TRBV5-1	TRBJ2-2	.	CASSSWTVPGELFF
TRBV29-1	TRBJ2-4	few	CSVEGTSGTQNIQYF
TRBV27	TRBJ1-6	few	CASSFGTGGNSPLHF
TRBV7-2	TRBJ1-4	.	CASSLSTGRRELFF
TRBV9	TRBJ2-3	few	CASSRIEGLAGTDTQYF
TRBV6-5	TRBJ2-6	.	CASVKFPSGANVLTF
TRBV19	TRBJ2-4	.	CASTPRTGLNQYF
TRBV19	TRBJ2-1	.	CASGLAGVLYNEQFF
TRBV28	TRBJ2-6	.	CASSDSAGANVLTF
TRBV4-1	TRBJ1-1	few	CASGAGWGPMNTEAFF
TRBV5-1	TRBJ2-7	few	CASSPKGQGSYEQYF
TRBV20-1	TRBJ2-3	.	CSCRGRDTQYF
TRBV28	TRBJ2-5	few	CASSLSGLGETQYF